The rows below give T cell receptor beta chains drawn from one sample of a study of blood T cell repertoires in COVID-19. Measured with immunoSEQ multiplex PCR; TCRdb has only the in-frame clones, and not every one. The table shows about 260,000 clones, with around 89% occurring only once. Material: PBMCs or T cells enriched from blood (not recorded which). The receptors were gathered from a woman aged 18 to 35 who had recovered from COVID-19. CDR3s include the opening cysteine and the closing phenylalanine or tryptophan. The D gene is left open where the match is weak. A row's size may be missing; if present it is once, few, many or a size class.

abundance	j_gene	v_gene	len	d_gene	CDR3nt	CDR3aa
NA	TRBJ1-2	TRBV11-2	19	TRBD1	TGTGCCAGCAGCTCCAAGAACCGGGACAGGGGGATTTTAGACTATGGCTACACCTTC	CASSSKNRDRGILDYGYTF
NA	TRBJ2-2	TRBV2	18	TRBD2	TGTGCCAGCAGTGAGTTACTGACTAGCGGAGAAGACACCGGGGAGCTGTTTTTT	CASSELLTSGEDTGELFF
NA	TRBJ2-1	TRBV19	12	NA	TGTGCCAGTAGAGACTCATACAATGAGCAGTTCTTC	CASRDSYNEQFF
NA	TRBJ1-5	TRBV28	14	TRBD1	TGTGCCAGCAGTTTAAAGGGGGCGGGTCAGCCCCAGCATTTT	CASSLKGAGQPQHF
NA	TRBJ1-5	TRBV5-1	13	NA	TGCGCCAGCAGCTTGACAGGGCAACAGCCCCAGCATTTT	CASSLTGQQPQHF
NA	TRBJ1-5	TRBV6-1	13	NA	TGTGCCAGCAGTGAATTGGGCCGTCAGCCCCAGCATTTT	CASSELGRQPQHF
NA	TRBJ1-4	TRBV9	12	NA	TGTGCCAGCAGCCCTCGAGGGCGGAAACTGTTTTTT	CASSPRGRKLFF
NA	TRBJ2-7	TRBV5-1	15	TRBD1	TGCGCCAGCTCCCACGGACAGGGGGGGTACTACGAGCAGTACTTC	CASSHGQGGYYEQYF
once	TRBJ1-2	TRBV28	14	NA	TGTGCCAGCAACCACCTCGCAGGTCTCTATGGCTACACCTTC	CASNHLAGLYGYTF
few	TRBJ1-5	TRBV19	15	NA	TGTGCCAGTAGTCGCGAAGGGAGGGAGGTTCAGCCCCAGCATTTT	CASSREGREVQPQHF
NA	TRBJ2-3	TRBV11-2	19	NA	TGTGCCAGCAGCTCCGCAACCCTGGGGCTAGCGACCGACACAGATACGCAGTATTTT	CASSSATLGLATDTDTQYF
NA	TRBJ2-3	TRBV28	17	TRBD2	TGTGCCAGCAGTCTCTCGCTAGCGGGGGGGAGCACAGATACGCAGTATTTT	CASSLSLAGGSTDTQYF
NA	TRBJ1-4	TRBV2	14	NA	TGTGCCAGCAGTGACCCGGGGATGGGCATAGGACTGTTTTTT	CASSDPGMGIGLFF
NA	TRBJ2-5	TRBV6-5	13	NA	TGTGCCAGCAGGGCGGGGGCACCTGAGACCCAGTACTTC	CASRAGAPETQYF
NA	TRBJ2-7	TRBV9	16	TRBD2	TGTGCCAGCAGCGTAGGGGGGGGAACCTTTACGAACGAGCAGTACTTC	CASSVGGGTFTNEQYF
NA	TRBJ1-2	TRBV30	12	NA	TGTGCCTGGAGTCTAGAAGTCTTTGGCTACACCTTC	CAWSLEVFGYTF
NA	TRBJ2-7	TRBV29-1	12	NA	TGCAGCGTTGGCCAGGGCTCCTACGAGCAGTACTTC	CSVGQGSYEQYF
NA	TRBJ2-7	TRBV27	13	NA	TGTGCCAGCACTGACAGGTCTACCTACGAGCAGTACTTC	CASTDRSTYEQYF
NA	TRBJ2-1	TRBV4-2	16	TRBD2	TGTGCCAGCAGCCAAGTTAGACTAGCGGGGGACAATGAGCAGTTCTTC	CASSQVRLAGDNEQFF
NA	TRBJ2-7	TRBV18	16	TRBD2	TGTGCCAGCTCACCGTCGGCTAGCGGGATCTCCTACGAGCAGTACTTC	CASSPSASGISYEQYF
NA	TRBJ2-7	TRBV12-3/TRBV12-4	12	NA	TGTGCCAGCAGTCCCGGGACCTACGAGCAGTACTTC	CASSPGTYEQYF
once	TRBJ1-2	TRBV5-6	14	NA	TGTGCCAGCAGCTTTTTGGGCAGGGGTTATGGCTACACCTTC	CASSFLGRGYGYTF
NA	TRBJ1-1	TRBV19	15	TRBD1	TGTGCCTCATCCCACACGAACAGGGGAGGCCCTGAAGCTTTCTTT	CASSHTNRGGPEAFF
NA	TRBJ2-7	TRBV18	15	TRBD1	TGTGCCAGCTCACGCCGGGACAGGGGAGTGGAAGAGCAGTACTTC	CASSRRDRGVEEQYF
NA	TRBJ1-1	TRBV18	16	NA	TGTGCCAGCTCACCGTGGGGGGGCAGGGCGAACACTGAAGCTTTCTTT	CASSPWGGRANTEAFF
NA	TRBJ1-1	TRBV27	15	TRBD1	TGTGCCAGCAGTTTCCCCGGGACAGCTAACACTGAAGCTTTCTTT	CASSFPGTANTEAFF
NA	TRBJ1-1	TRBV7-9	12	NA	TGTGCCAGCAGCCCGGAGTTGGGTGAAGCTTTCTTT	CASSPELGEAFF
NA	TRBJ2-7	TRBV6-6	13	NA	TGTGCCTCTAAGGAGACAGGTACCTACGAGCAGTACTTC	CASKETGTYEQYF
NA	TRBJ1-2	TRBV3-1/TRBV3-2	16	TRBD1	TGTGCCAGCAGCCGAACAGGGGCCGGGGTTGGGTATGGCTACACCTTC	CASSRTGAGVGYGYTF
once	TRBJ2-2	TRBV28	16	TRBD1	TGTGCCAGCAGTTTATGGGGACAGGGGTACACCGGGGAGCTGTTTTTT	CASSLWGQGYTGELFF
NA	TRBJ1-3	TRBV28	16	NA	TGTGCCAGCAGTTTGGGGGGGCTCCTCTCTGGAAACACCATATATTTT	CASSLGGLLSGNTIYF
NA	TRBJ1-4	TRBV9	11	NA	TGTGCCAGCAGCGCCGGGGAAAAACTGTTTTTT	CASSAGEKLFF
once	TRBJ1-6	TRBV12-3/TRBV12-4	12	NA	TGTGCCAGCAGTCTACAGGGTTCACCCCTCCACTTT	CASSLQGSPLHF
once	TRBJ2-5	TRBV3-1/TRBV3-2	14	NA	TGTGCCAGCAGCCAAGATGCTAGTCGGGAGACCCAGTACTTC	CASSQDASRETQYF
NA	TRBJ2-5	TRBV4-1	14	NA	TGCGCCAGCAGCCAAGGGGCAGACCAAGAGACCCAGTACTTC	CASSQGADQETQYF
NA	TRBJ1-6	TRBV30	14	NA	TGTGCCTGGAGGACGGGCAGAGGGGGTTCACCCCTCCACTTT	CAWRTGRGGSPLHF
NA	TRBJ1-5	TRBV28	17	NA	TGTGCCAGCAGTTTATTGACGGGAGGGGTGGGGAATCAGCCCCAGCATTTT	CASSLLTGGVGNQPQHF
NA	TRBJ2-7	TRBV20-1	13	NA	TGCAGTGCTAGTGGGGCAGGGGACTACGAGCAGTACTTC	CSASGAGDYEQYF
NA	TRBJ1-5	TRBV10-2	14	TRBD1	TGCGCCAGCACGGACAGGAGTCCCCATCAGCCCCAGCATTTT	CASTDRSPHQPQHF
once	TRBJ2-2	TRBV11-2	14	TRBD1	TGTGCCAGCAGCTTTAACAGGGGGCCCGGGGAGCTGTTTTTT	CASSFNRGPGELFF
NA	TRBJ1-5	TRBV10-2	16	TRBD1	TGCGCCAGCAGTGATGAGGGGGCGTTTGGCAATCAGCCCCAGCATTTT	CASSDEGAFGNQPQHF
NA	TRBJ1-4	TRBV10-3	14	TRBD1	TGTGCCACCACAGTAGGACAGGGCAGTGAAAAACTGTTTTTT	CATTVGQGSEKLFF
NA	TRBJ2-7	TRBV21-1	12	NA	TGTGCCTGTCCCACAGGTTCCTACGAGCAGTACTTC	CACPTGSYEQYF
NA	TRBJ2-5	TRBV2	18	TRBD2	TGTGCCAGCAGTTTACTGCTAGCGGGGGGCCTTAACCAAGAGACCCAGTACTTC	CASSLLLAGGLNQETQYF
once	TRBJ1-6	TRBV7-8	15	TRBD1	TGTGCCAGCAGCCCTCTTGGACAGGGTAGTTCACCCCTCCACTTT	CASSPLGQGSSPLHF
NA	TRBJ1-2	TRBV19	17	TRBD1	TGTGCCAGTAATCCCCTCGGGACAGATAAATTCCCTCATGGCTACACCTTC	CASNPLGTDKFPHGYTF